The text below deals with one T cell receptor beta chain. The sample belongs to a study of T-cell memory formation after mild COVID-19. Constant-segment primers were used for 5'RACE, and the resulting TCR alpha and TCR beta cDNA libraries carried sample barcodes and UMIs. TCRdb fed the 5' RACE reads into MiXCR, producing one record per CDR3 protein. The sample contains about 470,000 distinct CDR3 sequences, 15% to 20% of which appear only once. From germline, CDR1 is MNHNY and CDR2 SVGAGI (reference sequence). The CDR3 totals 15 residues. J gave up 4 bases and V 6 bases, and 4 bases lay outside the gene matches.

The chain joins TRBV6-6 to TRBJ2-1; 12 bases map to TRBD2. What was sequenced was PBMCs or a T cell subset sorted from them (not recorded which). This receptor was obtained from an adult woman who had mild COVID-19 (a few samples of this study predate the infection). Cell type and time point are not known. CDR3 in DNA: TGTGCCAGCAGGACGACTAGCGGGAGATACAATGAGCAGTTCTTC. Translated, it gives CASRTTSGRYNEQFF.